This T cell receptor beta chain derives from a study of cytomegalovirus exposure and HLA in healthy donors. With respect to this clone: What it recognizes is unknown.

Germline CDR1 SGHTA, CDR2 FQGTGA. V lost 5 bases and J lost 0; bases outside the gene matches: 3. There are 15 residues in the CDR3. PCR was performed using 60 Vbeta and 13 Jbeta primers. TCRdb's copy holds only in-frame clones and misses some; the assay was immunoSEQ multiplex PCR. The sample comprises about 200,000 clones, around 83% of which are singletons, and over 1.5% rests with the top ten. Overall study findings and caveats: The authors judged a highly shared variant cluster likely a sequencing artifact. Trimming of TCR beta V- and J-genes showed a link, identified in a later analysis, to a missense DCLRE1C variant. The study listed some 160 cytomegalovirus-associated TCR beta chains. Indistinguishability led to the exclusion of some V segments, TRBV6-2 and TRBV6-3 included.

The rearrangement joins TRBV7-3 to TRBJ2-3, with 9 bases fitting TRBD2. This sequence originates from a man aged 40-49 years in good health and CMV-seropositive. Sequencing input: PBMCs. Here the CDR3 reads CASSPGLASTDTQYF. The CDR3 DNA is TGTGCCAGCAGCCCTGGACTAGCGAGCACAGATACGCAGTATTTT.